These T cell receptor beta chains were read from a single sample in a study of blood T cell repertoires in COVID-19. Method: immunoSEQ multiplex PCR; TCRdb's copy keeps in-frame clones and lacks some. The table has roughly 230,000 clones, roughly 89% seen once. The sequenced sample was peripheral blood. Source of these receptors: a middle-aged woman who had recovered from COVID-19. Both conserved end residues are part of each CDR3. D genes are given only for firm matches. A clone size is listed for some rows: how often the clone was seen (once, few, many), or a class if it is expanded.

v_call	j_call	clone_size	cdr3_length	d_call	cdr3_aa	cdr3_nt
TRBV7-2	TRBJ2-5	.	14	.	CASITRTGQETQYF	TGTGCCAGCATCACACGCACGGGACAAGAGACCCAGTACTTC
TRBV30	TRBJ2-1	.	15	TRBD2	CAWSPTGLVIYEQFF	TGTGCCTGGAGCCCCACGGGACTAGTAATTTACGAGCAGTTCTTC
TRBV15	TRBJ1-5	.	16	TRBD1	CATSRDTGQGKQPQHF	TGTGCCACCAGCAGAGATACGGGACAGGGTAAACAGCCCCAGCATTTT
TRBV7-9	TRBJ1-2	.	13	.	CASTIPGGYGYTF	TGTGCCAGCACCATCCCCGGGGGCTATGGCTACACCTTC
TRBV21-1	TRBJ2-1	.	16	.	CASSKEWPSGYNEQFF	TGTGCCAGCAGCAAAGAGTGGCCTAGCGGGTACAATGAGCAGTTCTTC
TRBV19	TRBJ1-2	.	13	.	CASVDRPNYGYTF	TGTGCCAGCGTCGACAGACCTAACTATGGCTACACCTTC
TRBV11-2	TRBJ2-2	.	15	TRBD1	CASSRQGAGTGELFF	TGTGCCAGCAGCCGACAGGGGGCGGGCACCGGGGAGCTGTTTTTT
TRBV9	TRBJ1-5	.	16	TRBD1	CASSVGLQGSNQPQHF	TGTGCCAGCAGCGTAGGACTACAGGGGAGTAATCAGCCCCAGCATTTT
TRBV28	TRBJ1-1	.	17	TRBD1	CASSFSWTGPVNTEAFF	TGTGCCAGCAGTTTCTCCTGGACAGGGCCTGTGAACACTGAAGCTTTCTTT
TRBV30	TRBJ2-3	.	13	TRBD1	CAWSRQGKGTQYF	TGTGCCTGGAGCAGACAGGGGAAAGGGACGCAGTATTTT
TRBV9	TRBJ1-2	.	14	.	CASSVYRSNYGYTF	TGTGCCAGCAGCGTTTACAGAAGTAACTATGGCTACACCTTC
TRBV10-1	TRBJ2-1	once	14	TRBD1	CASSPGQVYNEQFF	TGCGCCAGCAGTCCCGGACAGGTATACAATGAGCAGTTCTTC
TRBV14	TRBJ1-3	.	15	.	CASSLQASLGNTIYF	TGTGCCAGCAGCTTACAGGCTTCTTTGGGAAACACCATATATTTT
TRBV21-1	TRBJ1-1	.	16	.	CASSNLSTQPNTEAFF	TGTGCCAGCAGCAATTTGTCGACACAGCCGAACACTGAAGCTTTCTTT
TRBV21-1	TRBJ2-7	.	13	.	CASSKGQGYEQYF	TGTGCCAGCAGCAAGGGACAAGGCTACGAGCAGTACTTC
TRBV19	TRBJ1-2	.	15	TRBD1	CASSIEAGGGYGYTF	TGTGCCAGTAGTATAGAAGCAGGGGGTGGCTATGGCTACACCTTC
TRBV6-4	TRBJ2-3	.	16	TRBD2	CASSPTSGGHTDTQYF	TGTGCCAGCAGCCCGACTAGCGGGGGACACACAGATACGCAGTATTTT
TRBV4-1	TRBJ2-5	.	14	.	CASSRGVYQETQYF	TGCGCCAGCAGCCGGGGGGTCTATCAAGAGACCCAGTACTTC
TRBV24-1	TRBJ2-3	.	11	TRBD2	CATSGGSTQYF	TGTGCCACTAGCGGGGGGTCTACGCAGTATTTT